These 5 T cell receptor beta chains came from one sample sequenced in a study of T cell changes during pregnancy in multiple sclerosis. Generated by immunoSEQ multiplex PCR, the TCRdb table keeps only in-frame clones and is missing some. This sample carries tens of thousands of clones, almost 95% of them seen once, and the ten largest clones take about 2.8%. The material was peripheral blood, obtained in the third trimester of pregnancy. The receptors were gathered from a female donor in good health, enrolled as a control in a pregnancy study.

The chain carries TRBV15 and TRBJ1-2, with a weak D call TRBD1 (5 bases). Looked up from germline, CDR1 is LNHNV and CDR2 is YYDKDF (reference sequence). The CDR3 length is 14 residues. With 0 bases removed from V and 6 bases from J, the gap between germline ends came to 11 bases. The DNA for the CDR3 is TGTGCCACCAGCAGAGATTCCAGGGTTGATGGCTACACCTTC. Its protein product is CATSRDSRVDGYTF.

V and J are TRBV7-2 and TRBJ1-4, with a tentative D call TRBD1 (6 bases). CDR3 size: 15 residues. CDR1 and CDR2 (germline): SGHTA, FQGNSA. V was trimmed by 5 bases and J by 3 bases, leaving 13 bases between them. The CDR3 protein is CASSIQGQPNEKLFF. CDR3 in DNA: TGTGCCAGCAGCATTCAGGGGCAGCCTAATGAAAAACTGTTTTTT.

The chain has TRBV6-5 and TRBJ1-5; no definite D call. Germline CDR1 MNHEY, CDR2 SVGAGI. The CDR3 length is 15 residues. V gave up 6 bases and J gave up 2 bases, with 14 bases separating them. The CDR3 coding sequence is TGTGCCAGCAGCCATCATCGCGGGGGCAATCAGCCCCAGCATTTT. Amino acid sequence: CASSHHRGGNQPQHF.

This sequence joins TRBV5-1 and TRBJ2-5; TRBD2 matches 7 bases. This CDR3 contains 14 residues. V lost 0 bases to trimming and J lost 5 bases; unmatched junction nucleotides: 4. Germline V gene data show CDR1 as SGHRS and CDR2 as YFSETQ. CDR3 residues: CASSLADGGETQYF. The CDR3 DNA reads as TGCGCCAGCAGCTTGGCCGACGGGGGGGAGACCCAGTACTTC. Full variable domain (remainder filled in from reference TRBV5-1 and TRBJ2-5): KAGVTQTPRYLIKTRGQQVTLSCSPISGHRSVSWYQQTPGQGLQFLFEYFSETQRNKGNFPGRFSGRQFSNSRSEMNVSTLELGDSALYLCASSLADGGETQYFGPGTRLLVL.

The chain employs TRBV18 and TRBJ1-5; TRBD1 matches at 7 bases. Germline CDR1 and CDR2: KGHSH and LQKENI. The V gene end was trimmed by 2 bases and the J gene end by 3 bases; junction bases not matched to a gene: 1. This CDR3 spans 14 amino acids. CDR3: CASSPRGPNQPQHF. The CDR3 bases are TGTGCCAGCTCACCAAGGGGGCCCAATCAGCCCCAGCATTTT.